The entry below describes one T cell receptor (beta chain). This clone was recorded a few times. Its antigen remains unidentified. No base quality information exists; no much larger clone differs at one position. From a lookup of the germline V gene (reference sequence), CDR1 and CDR2 are GTSNPN and SVGIG. The CDR3 holds 15 amino acids from the cysteine to the phenylalanine. Only the CDR3 part of the read is kept: 45 bases, read in frame from the first base. V has 1 base trimmed and J has 6 bases trimmed; junction bases matching no gene number 6. The data originate from a study of blood T cell repertoires in COVID-19 (dated by TCRdb to the early 2020s). With regard to the full study: Collaborator samples came from the United States, Italy and Spain and covered acute and convalescent phases of COVID-19. Nearly every sample came with metadata listing a de-identified subject ID, COVID-19 status, age in years and sex. The samples were drawn from two sources: the first 160 participants of the ongoing ImmuneRACE study, and 1,200 or so subjects contributed by 6 global collaborators. The prospective study material was composed of cDNA or gDNA derived from T cells, B-cell-depleted T cells, or PBMCs. Where HLA class I and class II types were available, the types were taken from metadata supplied by the sample provider, not from assay-based typing. Deeply sampled blood TCRbeta repertoires from subjects exposed to, actively infected with, or recovered from COVID-19 were included in the dataset. A freely available public database, intended as a resource for researchers studying the immune response to SARS-CoV-2, is where the repertoires were released.

What the study reported, not specific to this receptor: How much clinical and demographic metadata was included differed by source and by participant, and the metadata was provided uncurated.

TCRbeta CDR3 regions were amplified from genomic DNA by means of the immunoSEQ Assay, a bias-controlled multiplex PCR. In the original analysis: Within the assay, amplification of reference gene primers was used to estimate how many nucleated cells each sample contained. Sequence reads were collapsed and filtered to measure the absolute abundance of every unique TCRbeta CDR3 rearrangement. For each sample, productive Simpson clonality was calculated as the square root of Simpson's diversity index over productive rearrangements. TCRdb stores this immuneACCESS table with in-frame sequences only. Part of the clones is absent; in the studies checked, under half of the shortfall reflects unresolved V genes, and no reason is known for the rest. V, J and clone size derive from that table, while D and trimming were established from the DNA sequence. This sample has 95,000 to 150,000 clones in its table, and approximately 85% of those were observed once. The ten top clones hold around 5% of the sample.

Whole blood was collected in K2EDTA tubes by collaborating institutions according to the institutions' own protocols. Collaborator samples were shipped for TCRbeta analysis as frozen whole blood, isolated PBMCs, or DNA extracted from either sample type. The chain is assembled from TRBV30 and TRBJ2-1; 10 bases in the junction line up with TRBD2. The sample was peripheral blood. The origin of this receptor is a human donor in a cohort sampled during active COVID-19. The CDR3 has the sequence CAWSAIAGGTNEQFF. The bases read TGTGCCTGGAGTGCTATAGCGGGAGGTACCAATGAGCAGTTCTTC.